This T cell receptor (beta chain) was captured by sequencing in a study of beta chain features in type 1 diabetes. The sample holds a few counts of this clone. Its antigen is unknown. Since all of the isolated RNA was reverse transcribed, expressed TCRB transcripts were what got sequenced. Assay: immunoSEQ multiplex PCR; the TCRdb copy retains only in-frame clones and omits some. The profile shows about 740,000 clones, about an eighth of them singletons. CD4+ cells of the naive, central memory, regulatory and stem cell-like memory types were sorted via CD45RO/CCR7/CD25/CD127/CD95/CD27. Purity (above 95%) was reached by all sorted populations. This CDR3 is 14 amino acids long. Deletions cut 2 bases from V and 1 base from J, with 8 bases between. Germline values: CDR1 KGHSH, CDR2 LQKENI. Broader study findings: Shorter TCRB CDR3s, moderately but significantly so, marked every one of the four CD4+ subsets in Type 1 diabetes patients.

This clonotype was sampled from a man younger than 35 with type 1 diabetes. Sequencing input: naive CD4+ T cells from blood. The chain joins TRBV18 to TRBJ1-1; D uncertain. CDR3 nucleotides: TGTGCCAGCTCACCAAGCCTTGGGAACACTGAAGCTTTCTTT. Its translation is CASSPSLGNTEAFF. Filled out from reference TRBV18 and TRBJ1-1, the complete variable domain reads NAGVMQNPRHLVRRRGQEARLRCSPMKGHSHVYWYRQLPEEGLKFMVYLQKENIIDESGMPKERFSAEFPKEGPSILRIQQVVRGDSAAYFCASSPSLGNTEAFFGQGTRLTVV.